This T cell receptor (beta chain) derives from a study of shared clonotypes between healthy human individuals. Turning to the study itself: There were three CD4 naive, three CD4 memory, two CD8 naive and one CD8 memory plates per donor. Study results and limitations: Larger richness was generally estimated for naive than memory subsets. Generation probabilities were higher for clonotypes shared across all four sorted-subset donors than for unshared ones.

Naive-designated CD8 cells lacked CD45RO, were positively enriched for CCR7, and omitted terminally differentiated effector memory CD45RA+ cells. Germline CDR1 and CDR2: PRHDT and FYEKMQ (reference sequence). There are 15 residues in the CDR3. V shed 4 bases, J shed 9 bases, and the junction held 8 bases outside the gene matches. Each subset's genomic DNA was split evenly across several immunoSEQ plates. The protocol was immunoSEQ multiplex PCR, while the TCRdb copy is restricted to in-frame clones and leaves out a portion. The sample lists 600,000 or so clones; 85% to 95% were seen once. A note on this clone: Its antigen is not identified.

The chain is built from TRBV13 and TRBJ2-1; 11 bases agree with TRBD2. Sequencing was done on a sample of naive CD8+ T cells sorted from blood. This TCR came from a woman under 40 in good health. The CDR3 nucleotides read TGTGCCAGCAGCTCGACTAGCGGGATGTTTGGTGAGCAGTTCTTC. This sequence encodes CASSSTSGMFGEQFF.